What follows are 12 T cell receptor beta chains derived from one specimen sequenced in a study of T cells in Graves' hyperthyroidism and ophthalmopathy. Amplification of TCR beta CDR3 regions used RNA as the template. The HTBI primer set drove a first-round RT-PCR of the TCR CDR3. Using its own MiXCR run on the multiplex PCR reads, TCRdb lists one record per CDR3 protein. The data hold a few hundred thousand distinct CDR3 sequences, with roughly a sixth observed a single time. Material for sequencing was blood. The receptors were gathered from a woman between 45 and 60 years old with Graves' hyperthyroidism.

The CDR3 spells CASSMYWVNTEAFF. The CDR3, as DNA: TGTGCCAGTAGTATGTATTGGGTGAACACTGAAGCTTTCTTT. V gene TRBV19 combines with J gene TRBJ1-1; D remains unclear. V was cut by 3 bases and J by 0 bases, with 8 bases left in between. The CDR3 extends over 14 amino acids. Germline V gene sequence: CDR1 LNHDA, CDR2 SQIVND (reference sequence).

This clonotype was detected a few times. This chain joins TRBV6-1 and TRBJ2-7, with TRBD1 matching 9 bases. This CDR3 region has 19 residues. V lost 2 bases, J lost 7 bases, and 21 bases stayed unmatched. Germline CDR1 reads MNHNS; CDR2 reads SASEGT. This CDR3 is CASSESRDRVDSGPMEQYF. The CDR3 bases are TGTGCCAGCAGTGAAAGCCGGGACAGGGTCGATAGCGGCCCCATGGAGCAGTACTTC.

This clonotype was picked up many times. The chain has TRBV7-9 and TRBJ1-1; no clear D. CDR3 size: 12 residues. V was pared by 2 bases and J by 4 bases, with 5 bases between. Per the germline V gene, CDR1 is SEHNR and CDR2 is FQNEAQ (reference sequence). In DNA form, the CDR3 reads TGTGCCAGCAGCTTATTCAGCACTGAAGCTTTCTTT. Amino acid sequence: CASSLFSTEAFF.

This clonotype was counted at least ten times. The chain has TRBV7-9 and TRBJ2-7; D call uncertain. The CDR3 loop spans 14 amino acids. Deletions cut 5 bases from V and 3 bases from J, with 14 bases between. CDR1 is SEHNR and CDR2 is FQNEAQ in the germline V gene (reference sequence). The CDR3 DNA sequence: TGTGCCAGCAGCCCCCTTCGAGTGAACTACGAGCAGTACTTC. The encoded protein is CASSPLRVNYEQYF.

This clonotype was counted a few times. J is TRBJ2-2 and V is TRBV2; D possibly uses TRBD1 or TRBD2 (6 bases each). V was clipped by 6 bases and J by 14 bases, with 22 bases between them. CDR3 length equals 14 residues. The germline gives CDR1 SNHLY, CDR2 FYNNEI. CDR3 bases: TGTGCCAGCAGCGTATCGACAGGCCTGGCGGGACTGTTTTTT. It specifies CASSVSTGLAGLFF.

The chain couples TRBV9 to TRBJ2-1; 13 bases line up with TRBD2. CDR3 size: 17 residues. CDR1 is SGDLS, CDR2 YYNGEE, per germline. V lost 4 bases to trimming and J lost 3 bases; unmatched junction nucleotides: 7. DNA for the CDR3: TGTGCCAGCAGCACCGCCGGGACTAGCGGGAACTACAATGAGCAGTTCTTC. It codes for CASSTAGTSGNYNEQFF.

This clonotype was seen a handful of times. This rearrangement joins TRBV5-6 to TRBJ2-3, with 11 nucleotides matching TRBD2. CDR1 is SGHDT, CDR2 YYEEEE, per germline. This CDR3 contains 18 residues. The V segment lost 0 bases and the J segment 1 base; nucleotides outside the gene matches: 7. The CDR3 coding sequence is TGTGCCAGCAGCTTGGCGCCTGGGACTAGCGGAGGCACAGATACGCAGTATTTT. This encodes CASSLAPGTSGGTDTQYF. The complete variable domain, with remaining parts taken from reference TRBV5-6 and TRBJ2-3, reads DAGVTQSPTHLIKTRGQQVTLRCSPKSGHDTVSWYQQALGQGPQFIFQYYEEEERQRGNFPDRFSGHQFPNYSSELNVNALLLGDSALYLCASSLAPGTSGGTDTQYFGPGTRLTVL.

This clonotype appeared many times. The rearrangement uses TRBV28 and TRBJ1-1; 8 positions match TRBD1. CDR3 length: 15 residues. Germline CDR1 MDHEN, CDR2 SYDVKM. J lost 6 bases, V lost 0 bases, and 6 bases had no gene match. This chain's CDR3 is CASSLWQGARAEAFF. As DNA, the CDR3 is TGTGCCAGCAGTTTATGGCAGGGGGCGCGGGCTGAAGCTTTCTTT.

This clonotype appeared many times. The chain links TRBV18 to TRBJ1-1, with a weak D call TRBD1 (5 bases). V lost 4 bases to trimming and J lost 6 bases, with 12 bases between them. CDR1 is KGHSH, CDR2 LQKENI, per germline. The CDR3 covers 13 residues. DNA of the CDR3: TGTGCCAGCTCACAGGGGTTGGGCGCTGAAGCTTTCTTT. Protein product: CASSQGLGAEAFF.

The chain recombines TRBV20-1 with TRBJ2-7; no definite D call. CDR1 is DFQATT, CDR2 SNEGSKA, per germline (reference sequence). V was clipped by 3 bases and J by 0 bases, with 9 bases between them. The length of the CDR3 is 13 residues. The CDR3 DNA reads TGCAGTGCTAGGCGCTTCCCCTCCTACGAGCAGTACTTC. Its translation: CSARRFPSYEQYF.

This clonotype occurred many times. The CDR3 nucleotides are TGTGCCAGCAGTTACCCCGGGACAATGAACACTGAAGCTTTCTTT. The encoded protein is CASSYPGTMNTEAFF. V usage is TRBV6-5 and J usage is TRBJ1-1; perhaps TRBD1 as D (6 bases). Looked up from germline, CDR1 is MNHEY and CDR2 is SVGAGI. The CDR3 has 15 residues. V was clipped by 2 bases and J by 0 bases, with 10 bases between them.

V usage is TRBV20-1 and J usage is TRBJ2-1; D call uncertain. With 2 bases removed from V and 9 bases from J, the gap between germline ends came to 14 bases. The CDR3 extends over 13 amino acids. Germline CDR1 is DFQATT and CDR2 is SNEGSKA (reference sequence). This CDR3 is CSARFDRTPEQFF. CDR3 DNA sequence: TGCAGTGCTAGATTCGACCGGACCCCTGAGCAGTTCTTC.